A selection of T cell receptor beta chains follows, all from one sample in a study of cytomegalovirus exposure and HLA in healthy donors. Assay used: immunoSEQ multiplex PCR; TCRdb lists only in-frame clones, some missing. Of about 150,000 clones listed, 60% to 85% are singletons. The sample consisted of PBMCs. The origin of the receptors is a man in his forties or fifties in good health and CMV-seropositive. CDR3s include the opening cysteine and the closing phenylalanine or tryptophan. D genes are given only for firm matches. Size values are once, few and many counts, or a class for expanded clones, and some rows have none.

abundance,d_gene,j_gene,v_gene,CDR3nt,CDR3aa
-,-,TRBJ1-4,TRBV14,TGTGCCAGCAGCCAAGTCCGGACGGGGAAACTGTTTTTT,CASSQVRTGKLFF
few,-,TRBJ1-4,TRBV6-1,TGTGCCAGCAACCGCAGGGGAGGGGAAAAACTGTTTTTT,CASNRRGGEKLFF
-,TRBD1,TRBJ1-6,TRBV19,TGTGCCAGTAACGCGGCGACAGGGTCGAGGGGGTCACCCCTCCACTTT,CASNAATGSRGSPLHF
-,-,TRBJ2-3,TRBV7-3,TGTGCCAGCAGCCCCTCGCAGGCTAAAGATACGCAGTATTTT,CASSPSQAKDTQYF
-,-,TRBJ2-7,TRBV11-2,TGTGCCAGCAGCTTACAGGGATACTACGAGCAGTACTTC,CASSLQGYYEQYF
-,-,TRBJ2-6,TRBV6-6,TGTGCCAGCACCGTACAGTCTGGGGCCAACGTCCTGACTTTC,CASTVQSGANVLTF
few,TRBD2,TRBJ2-5,TRBV5-4,TGTGCCAGCAGCCGATCTAGCGGAGAAGAGACCCAGTACTTC,CASSRSSGEETQYF
-,-,TRBJ2-2,TRBV6-5,TGTGCCAGCAGAGACGGACTGATCACCGGGGAGCTGTTTTTT,CASRDGLITGELFF
-,-,TRBJ2-1,TRBV7-9,TGTGCCAGCAGCTTAGAGGGAAGCGGCTCCTACAATGAGCAGTTCTTC,CASSLEGSGSYNEQFF
-,TRBD2,TRBJ2-4,TRBV7-9,TGTGCCAGCAGCTTACACCCTAGCGGGAGTTGGGCCAAAAACATTCAGTACTTC,CASSLHPSGSWAKNIQYF